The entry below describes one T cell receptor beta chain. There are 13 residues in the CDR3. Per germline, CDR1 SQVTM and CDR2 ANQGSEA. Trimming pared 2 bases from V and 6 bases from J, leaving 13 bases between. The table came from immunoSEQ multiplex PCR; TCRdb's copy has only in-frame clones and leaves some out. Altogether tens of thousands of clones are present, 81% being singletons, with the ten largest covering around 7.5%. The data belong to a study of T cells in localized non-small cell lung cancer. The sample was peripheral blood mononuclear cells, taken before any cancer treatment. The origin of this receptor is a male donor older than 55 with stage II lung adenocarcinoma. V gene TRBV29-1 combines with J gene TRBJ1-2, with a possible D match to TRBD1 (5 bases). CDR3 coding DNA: TGCAGCGTTGAAACCGGGACCAGGAATGGCTACACCTTC. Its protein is CSVETGTRNGYTF.